This entry is about one T cell receptor beta chain. The target antigen is unknown. CDR3 length: 17 amino acids. Germline CDR1 is LNHNV and CDR2 is YYDKDF (reference sequence). The ends lost 3 bases at V and 7 bases at J; junction bases unmatched: 11. This sample was taken from a study of identical twins. TCRdb independently ran MiXCR on the 5' RACE reads; one entry per CDR3 protein. The repertoire includes 450,000 or so distinct CDR3 sequences, over 12% of them detected once, and more than 0.5% sits in the top ten. Study results and caveats: With beta out-of-frame sequences, excess sharing by twins was weaker.

These sequences were also reported in another study, on yellow fever vaccine responses in identical twins. That paper adds: Twins' vaccine T cell response reportedly seemed partly convergent, partly personalized.

The source is a woman aged 18-35 years in good health. This chain joins TRBV15 and TRBJ2-1; 11 bases match TRBD1. Input material: CD4+ T cells sorted from blood. The CDR3 spells CATSSRNGQGASNEQFF. DNA of the CDR3: TGTGCCACCAGCAGTAGGAACGGACAGGGGGCTTCAAATGAGCAGTTCTTC. Full variable domain (remainder filled in from reference TRBV15 and TRBJ2-1): DAMVIQNPRYQVTQFGKPVTLSCSQTLNHNVMYWYQQKSSQAPKLLFHYYDKDFNNEADTPDNFQSRRPNTSFCFLDIRSPGLGDTAMYLCATSSRNGQGASNEQFFGPGTRLTVL.